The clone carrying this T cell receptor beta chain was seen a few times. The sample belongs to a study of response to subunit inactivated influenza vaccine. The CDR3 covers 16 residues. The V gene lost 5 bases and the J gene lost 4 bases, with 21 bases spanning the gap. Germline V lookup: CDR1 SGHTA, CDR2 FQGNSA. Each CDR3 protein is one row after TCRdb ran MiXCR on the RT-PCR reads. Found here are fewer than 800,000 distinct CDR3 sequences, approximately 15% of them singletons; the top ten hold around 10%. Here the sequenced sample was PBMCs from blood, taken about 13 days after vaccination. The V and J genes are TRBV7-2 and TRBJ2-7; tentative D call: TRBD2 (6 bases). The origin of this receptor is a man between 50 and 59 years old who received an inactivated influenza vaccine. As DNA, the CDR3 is TGTGCCAGCAGCCGAAATGCTCCGGGACTGACTTACGAGCAGTACTTC. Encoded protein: CASSRNAPGLTYEQYF.